The 28 T cell receptor beta chains in this list originate from one sample, sequenced in a study of T cells in Graves' hyperthyroidism and ophthalmopathy. The TCR beta CDR3 regions underwent amplification using RNA transcripts as the source. The HTBI primer set was used in a first-round RT-PCR of the TCR CDR3. In TCRdb, the multiplex PCR reads were re-called with MiXCR into one record per CDR3 protein. The table lists about 210,000 distinct CDR3 sequences, more than 15% of them singletons. Sequencing used blood. The receptors derive from a man aged 45-65 years with Graves' hyperthyroidism.

The chain joins TRBV6-1 to TRBJ2-2; D tentatively reads TRBD1 or TRBD2 (5 bases each). Germline CDR1 reads MNHNS; CDR2 reads SASEGT. This CDR3 contains 14 residues. Between the trimmed V and J ends, which lost 5 bases and 6 bases, there was a span of 13 bases. This chain's CDR3 is CASSSMRGAGELFF. The CDR3 DNA follows: TGTGCCAGCAGTTCAATGAGGGGAGCCGGGGAGCTGTTTTTT.

This clonotype was detected ten times or more. The rearrangement uses TRBV20-1 and TRBJ2-3; TRBD2 aligns across 10 bases. Per germline, CDR1 DFQATT and CDR2 SNEGSKA (reference sequence). Unmatched junction bases numbered 7, after V lost 5 bases and J lost 2 bases. The CDR3 covers 15 residues. Written as DNA, the CDR3 is TGCAGTGCTCACCGGACTAGCGGACTCACAGATACGCAGTATTTT. It is translated as CSAHRTSGLTDTQYF.

The CDR3 is CSASAVLQETQYF. The CDR3 bases are TGCAGTGCTAGCGCCGTGTTGCAAGAGACCCAGTACTTC. The rearrangement links TRBV20-1 to TRBJ2-5; the D is unclear. The CDR3 contains 13 residues. Germline V gene data show CDR1 as DFQATT and CDR2 as SNEGSKA (reference sequence). V lost 3 bases to trimming and J lost 2 bases, with 10 bases between them.

CDR3 sequence reads: CSVKREGRSDTQYF. CDR3 coding DNA: TGCAGCGTAAAGCGGGAGGGCCGGTCAGATACGCAGTATTTT. The chain combines TRBV29-1 with TRBJ2-3, with 10 positions matching TRBD2. The length of the CDR3 is 14 residues. The V segment lost 6 bases and the J segment 4 bases; nucleotides outside the gene matches: 7. The germline V gene encodes CDR1 SQVTM and CDR2 ANQGSEA.

This clonotype occurred a few times. This CDR3 is CASSVWTASNQPQHF. The CDR3, as DNA: TGTGCCAGTAGCGTATGGACTGCTAGCAATCAGCCCCAGCATTTT. This chain uses TRBV19 with TRBJ1-5; D ambiguous. Germline V gene sequence: CDR1 LNHDA, CDR2 SQIVND (reference sequence). Between the trimmed V and J ends, which lost 6 bases and 0 bases, there was a span of 12 bases. The CDR3 consists of 15 residues.

This clonotype was seen ten or more times. The chain links TRBV28 to TRBJ1-4, with 8 positions matching TRBD1. Germline trimming cut 6 bases from V and 5 bases from J; bases unmatched to any gene: 8. The CDR3 length is 15 residues. In germline, CDR1 is MDHEN, CDR2 SYDVKM. The CDR3 is CASSPDRDWNEKLFF. The CDR3 DNA follows: TGTGCCAGCAGCCCGGACAGGGATTGGAATGAAAAACTGTTTTTT.

This clonotype was recorded at least ten times. The genes are TRBV20-1 and TRBJ2-1, with 10 bases matching TRBD2. The J segment lost 0 bases and the V segment lost 1 base, leaving 15 bases of the junction unmatched. The germline V gene encodes CDR1 DFQATT and CDR2 SNEGSKA (reference sequence). This CDR3 is built from 20 residues. The DNA of the CDR3 is TGCAGTGCTAGAGGGGAACCCGGGACTAGCGACTTCAGCTCCTACAATGAGCAGTTCTTC. Translated: CSARGEPGTSDFSSYNEQFF.

This clonotype occurred many times. This chain uses TRBV12-5 with TRBJ2-1; D remains unclear. V was clipped by 0 bases and J by 9 bases, with 6 bases between them. Germline CDR1 reads LGHNT; CDR2 reads FRNRAP. CDR3 length: 12 amino acids. The CDR3 DNA follows: TGTGCTAGTGGTTTGGTAAACCCTGAGCAGTTCTTC. Its translation is CASGLVNPEQFF.

This clonotype was seen more than once but under ten times. The chain combines TRBV3-2 with TRBJ2-2; the table's D call TRBD1 went unverified against the DNA. TRBV3-2 is classified as a pseudogene. The CDR3 covers 17 residues. This chain's CDR3 is CASSQDAHRGNTGELFF. The CDR3 DNA sequence: TGTGCCAGCAGCCAAGATGCGCACAGGGGTAACACCGGGGAGCTGTTTTTT.

Concerning this clonotype itself: One base away lies a much larger clone, so this may be a sequencing read error. The chain is built from TRBV28 and TRBJ1-2; D possibly corresponds to TRBD1 (6 bases). Germline V CDR1 and CDR2: MDHEN, SYDVKM. The CDR3 extends over 13 amino acids. The CDR3: CATLTGPNYSYTF. In nucleotides, the CDR3 is TGTGCCACACTGACAGGACCGAACTATAGCTACACCTTC.

This clonotype was observed a few times. This chain links TRBV7-8 with TRBJ1-5, with 7 bases identical to TRBD1. The junction had 6 bases not matched to a gene; V was cut back by 6 bases and J by 4 bases. Germline values: CDR1 SGHVS, CDR2 FQNEAQ. The CDR3 has 14 amino acids. The CDR3 here is CASSYRDRNQPQHF. The DNA for the CDR3 is TGTGCCAGCAGTTATCGGGACAGAAATCAGCCCCAGCATTTT.

In regard to this clonotype: A single base separates this from a much larger clone, so it may be a read error. V usage is TRBV6-5 and J usage is TRBJ1-4; D gene unclear. This CDR3 has 14 amino acids. Trimming took off 4 bases at V and 8 bases at J, with 14 bases between the two ends. Germline V gene data show CDR1 as MNHEY and CDR2 as SVGAGI. The CDR3 DNA is TGTGCCAGCAGTTCCCGGGCCCAACCCGAAAAACTGTTTTTT. Its protein is CASSSRAQPEKLFF.

This clonotype was recorded many times. This sequence joins TRBV28 and TRBJ2-5; TRBD2 matches at 14 bases. Looked up from germline, CDR1 is MDHEN and CDR2 is SYDVKM. The length of the CDR3 is 16 residues. V lost 4 bases to trimming and J lost 1 base; unmatched junction nucleotides: 2. CDR3 sequence (DNA): TGTGCCAGCAGTTGGACTAGCGGGGGGATCCAAGAGACCCAGTACTTC. Translating gives CASSWTSGGIQETQYF.

The genes are TRBV9 and TRBJ1-1, with D tentatively TRBD1 (6 bases). Germline V gene data show CDR1 as SGDLS and CDR2 as YYNGEE. Trimming left V 3 bases short and J 5 bases short, with 11 bases between. The length of the CDR3 is 13 residues. CDR3 in DNA: TGTGCCAGCAGCGAGGGGGGGGGGACTGAAGCTTTCTTT. This codes for CASSEGGGTEAFF.

In its sample, this clonotype was seen many times. The rearrangement uses TRBV11-2 and TRBJ2-7, with TRBD1 matching 8 bases. Looked up from germline, CDR1 is SGHAT and CDR2 is FQNNGV. V shed 3 bases, J shed 5 bases, and the junction held 6 bases outside the gene matches. The CDR3 has 14 residues. The CDR3 reads CASSLFQGADEQYF. The CDR3 DNA is TGTGCCAGCAGCTTGTTTCAGGGGGCCGACGAGCAGTACTTC.

This clonotype was seen at least ten times. The rearrangement uses TRBV7-2 and TRBJ2-1, with TRBD2 matching 13 bases. The CDR3 totals 15 residues. J was trimmed by 8 bases and V by 2 bases; bases with no gene match: 3. CDR1 SGHTA and CDR2 FQGNSA come from the germline V gene. CDR3 in DNA: TGTGCCAGCAGCTTATGGACTAGCGGGAGACATGAGCAGTTCTTC. Translated: CASSLWTSGRHEQFF.

This clonotype was seen only a few times. This chain joins TRBV28 and TRBJ1-5; the D is unclear. CDR3 size: 16 residues. Germline V gene lookup returns CDR1 MDHEN and CDR2 SYDVKM. V gave up 0 bases and J gave up 0 bases, with 9 bases separating them. The CDR3 region has the DNA TGTGCCAGCAGTTTATGGCCCAGAATTAGCAATCAGCCCCAGCATTTT. Translation gives CASSLWPRISNQPQHF. The complete variable domain, with remaining parts taken from reference TRBV28 and TRBJ1-5, reads DVKVTQSSRYLVKRTGEKVFLECVQDMDHENMFWYRQDPGLGLRLIYFSYDVKMKEKGDIPEGYSVSREKKERFSLILESASTNQTSMYLCASSLWPRISNQPQHFGDGTRLSIL.

This clonotype was found many times. The gene calls are TRBV10-3 and TRBJ2-7; maybe TRBD2 (6 bases). CDR1 ENHRY and CDR2 SYGVKD come from the germline V gene. The CDR3 length is 15 residues. Trimming pared 2 bases from V and 4 bases from J, leaving 15 bases between. Here the CDR3 reads CAISEGSPRGYEQYF. The DNA of the CDR3 is TGTGCCATCAGTGAGGGCAGCCCCCGGGGGTACGAGCAGTACTTC.

This clonotype was counted many times. The chain combines TRBV28 with TRBJ2-1; D is unresolved. Trimming took 1 base from V and 4 from J, leaving 2 bases between them. Germline CDR1 and CDR2: MDHEN and SYDVKM. The CDR3 extends over 12 amino acids. The CDR3, as DNA: TGTGCCAGCAGTTTATCGTACAATGAGCAGTTCTTC. Translated, it gives CASSLSYNEQFF.

The table lists this clonotype with a few counts. The CDR3 bases are TGCGCCAGCAGCGCCCCACGGGAGCAGTTCTTC. The encoded protein is CASSAPREQFF. The rearrangement links TRBV5-1 to TRBJ2-1; the D is unclear. Deletions cut 4 bases from V and 10 bases from J, with 9 bases between. CDR1 is SGHRS, CDR2 YFSETQ, per germline. The CDR3 totals 11 residues.

The rearrangement links TRBV7-9 to TRBJ1-6; D might be TRBD1 (6 bases). Looked up from germline, CDR1 is SEHNR and CDR2 is FQNEAQ (reference sequence). V was cut by 5 bases and J by 9 bases, with 14 bases left in between. The CDR3 loop spans 14 amino acids. CDR3 coding DNA: TGTGCCAGCAGCCACGGTGAAGGGGGTTCACCCCTCCACTTT. Translating gives CASSHGEGGSPLHF.

With respect to this clonotype: A single base separates this from a much larger clone, so it may be a read error. The CDR3 DNA sequence: TGTGCCAGCAAACCAGCGGGGGGATACAATGGGCAGTTCTTC. Its translation: CASKPAGGYNGQFF. This chain uses TRBV12-3 or TRBV12-4 with TRBJ2-1; 9 bases are a match to TRBD2. This CDR3 region has 14 residues.

This clonotype showed up many times. The rearrangement joins TRBV27 to TRBJ1-1; no clear D. The CDR3 covers 11 residues. CDR1 is MNHEY and CDR2 is SMNVEV in the germline V gene (reference sequence). Trimming pared 6 bases from V and 1 base from J, leaving 3 bases between. The CDR3 DNA reads TGTGCCAGCAGGAGGAACACTGAAGCTTTCTTT. Its translation: CASRRNTEAFF.

The rearrangement links TRBV19 to TRBJ2-1; no clear D gene. The CDR3 totals 15 residues. Between the trimmed V and J ends, which lost 5 bases and 10 bases, there was a span of 21 bases. Germline lookup yields CDR1 LNHDA and CDR2 SQIVND (reference sequence). CDR3 nucleotide sequence: TGTGCCAGTAGTCTCCCCTGGCTTGGACCTGGGGAGCAGTTCTTC. As protein: CASSLPWLGPGEQFF. The entire variable domain, with the rest obtained from reference TRBV19 and TRBJ2-1, is as follows: DGGITQSPKYLFRKEGQNVTLSCEQNLNHDAMYWYRQDPGQGLRLIYYSQIVNDFQKGDIAEGYSVSREKKESFPLTVTSAQKNPTAFYLCASSLPWLGPGEQFFGPGTRLTVL.

The sample holds many counts of this clonotype. The chain carries TRBV5-1 and TRBJ2-7; perhaps TRBD2 as D (6 bases). In germline, CDR1 is SGHRS, CDR2 YFSETQ. The CDR3 length is 13 residues. V dropped 0 bases and J dropped 7 bases, with 11 bases sitting between them. The CDR3 sequence: CASSLAEAGEQYF. For the CDR3, the DNA is TGCGCCAGCAGCTTGGCGGAGGCGGGAGAGCAGTACTTC.

On this clonotype itself: One end of the junction fails to match germline, which may point to a read error. This chain connects TRBV28 to TRBJ2-5; D might be TRBD2 (5 bases). Germline V CDR1 and CDR2: MDHEN, SYDVKM. CDR3 length equals 16 residues. The CDR3, as DNA: TGTGCCAGCAGCTTCATCCCCGGGATGGGTCAAGAGACTCAGTACTTC. Amino acid sequence: CASSFIPGMGQETQYF.

This clonotype came up many times. V gene TRBV3-1 combines with J gene TRBJ1-2; D not certain. The ends were cut back, 5 bases at V and 5 bases at J, with 15 bases in the middle. Germline lookup yields CDR1 LGHDT and CDR2 YNNKEL (reference sequence). The CDR3 sequence is 14 residues long. DNA for the CDR3: TGTGCCAGCAGCAAAGGTGCCAGTGCTTATGGCTACACCTTC. It is translated as CASSKGASAYGYTF.

This clonotype was seen many times. The chain carries TRBV28 and TRBJ2-7; D unresolved. The CDR3 is 13 amino acids. Germline V CDR1 and CDR2: MDHEN, SYDVKM. Between the trimmed V and J ends, which lost 3 bases and 0 bases, there was a span of 6 bases. Written as DNA, the CDR3 is TGTGCCAGCAGTTTTAGTAGCTCCTACGAGCAGTACTTC. Translation: CASSFSSSYEQYF.